The 31 T cell receptor beta chains below were found in one sample sequenced in a study of T cells in Graves' hyperthyroidism and ophthalmopathy. Amplified regions were TCR beta CDR3 sequences from RNA transcripts. The HTBI primer set was used in a first-round RT-PCR of the TCR CDR3. TCRdb fed the multiplex PCR reads into MiXCR, producing one record per CDR3 protein. Among around 440,000 distinct CDR3 sequences listed, about a sixth were seen once. Sequencing used blood. Source of these receptors: a woman aged 18-30 years with Graves' hyperthyroidism.

This clonotype turned up a few times. This rearrangement joins TRBV25-1 to TRBJ1-5; tentative D call: TRBD1 (5 bases). Germline CDR1 reads MGHDK; CDR2 reads SYGVNS. V was trimmed by 10 bases and J by 0 bases, leaving 13 bases between them. The length of the CDR3 is 14 residues. The CDR3 nucleotides are TGTGCCACTGGGGCGGGCTATAGCAATCAGCCCCAGCATTTT. Translation: CATGAGYSNQPQHF.

This clonotype came up many times. The chain combines TRBV2 with TRBJ2-1, with D unclear. Deletions cut 7 bases from V and 0 bases from J, with 13 bases between. CDR3 length: 15 amino acids. In germline, CDR1 is SNHLY, CDR2 FYNNEI. Written as DNA, the CDR3 is TGTGCCAGCACCCTGGTGGGCAGCTCCTACAATGAGCAGTTCTTC. This sequence encodes CASTLVGSSYNEQFF.

This clonotype has at least ten counts. This rearrangement joins TRBV2 to TRBJ1-5; 8 bases are a match to TRBD1. The germline CDR1 and CDR2 sequences are SNHLY and FYNNEI. CDR3 length equals 16 residues. The V gene end was trimmed by 0 bases and the J gene end by 7 bases; junction bases not matched to a gene: 8. As DNA, the CDR3 is TGTGCCAGCAGTGAAGCAAAAGGGACAGGAAAACAGCCCCAGCATTTT. This codes for CASSEAKGTGKQPQHF.

The sample holds many counts of this clonotype. The rearrangement links TRBV10-3 to TRBJ1-1; tentative D call: TRBD1 (5 bases). This CDR3 region has 14 residues. CDR1 is ENHRY and CDR2 is SYGVKD in the germline V gene. The V gene lost 7 bases and the J gene lost 1 base, with 13 bases spanning the gap. The CDR3 loop is CAIKSWGTNTEAFF. For the CDR3, the DNA is TGTGCCATCAAGAGCTGGGGGACGAACACTGAAGCTTTCTTT.

The V gene is TRBV27, the J gene TRBJ2-1; D may be TRBD2 (7 bases). Germline V gives CDR1 MNHEY, CDR2 SMNVEV (reference sequence). CDR3 size: 14 residues. The ends were cut back, 7 bases at V and 4 bases at J, with 14 bases in the middle. This CDR3 is CASIRGGGYNEQFF. The DNA for the CDR3 is TGTGCCAGCATCCGAGGGGGAGGGTACAATGAGCAGTTCTTC.

This clonotype has ten or more counts. The chain has TRBV20-1 and TRBJ1-5; possible D gene TRBD1, 5 bases. Germline CDR1 is DFQATT and CDR2 is SNEGSKA (reference sequence). The CDR3 consists of 14 residues. Trimming took 4 bases from V and 2 from J, leaving 12 bases between them. CDR3 residues: CSATQGSGNQPQHF. CDR3 in DNA: TGCAGTGCTACTCAGGGATCGGGCAATCAGCCCCAGCATTTT.

Ten or more counts support this clonotype. J is TRBJ2-3 and V is TRBV5-6; 10 bases line up with TRBD2. The CDR3 has 14 amino acids. Trimming removed 3 bases from V and 6 bases from J; junction bases left unmatched: 4. Germline values: CDR1 SGHDT, CDR2 YYEEEE. The CDR3, as DNA: TGTGCCAGCAGCTCCCTAGCGGGAGCTGATACGCAGTATTTT. This sequence encodes CASSSLAGADTQYF.

To note about this clonotype: A junction end diverges from the germline sequence, so it may reflect a read error. CDR3 coding DNA: TGCGCCAGCAGCTTGTACAGGGGGACCGGGGAGCTGTTTTTT. Encoded protein: CASSLYRGTGELFF. This rearrangement joins TRBV5-8 to TRBJ2-2; 8 positions agree with TRBD1. The CDR3 runs to 14 residues. Germline assignment: CDR1 SGHTS and CDR2 YDEGEE.

There are many counts of this clonotype. The chain uses TRBV2 and TRBJ1-5, with D hard to call. CDR1 and CDR2 (germline): SNHLY, FYNNEI. V shed 4 bases and J shed 9 bases, with 10 bases lying between them. The CDR3 covers 12 residues. In nucleotides, the CDR3 is TGTGCCAGCAGTGGACTCTTAGGGCCCCAGCATTTT. This codes for CASSGLLGPQHF.

This clonotype was picked up many times. This chain joins TRBV20-1 and TRBJ1-3; D not certain. This CDR3 spans 13 amino acids. V was clipped by 2 bases and J by 0 bases, with 5 bases between them. Looked up from germline, CDR1 is DFQATT and CDR2 is SNEGSKA (reference sequence). The CDR3 DNA sequence: TGCAGTGCTAGACCCCCCTCTGGAAACACCATATATTTT. As protein: CSARPPSGNTIYF.

The J gene is TRBJ1-6, the V gene TRBV7-9, with a possible D match to TRBD1 (6 bases). Looked up from germline, CDR1 is SEHNR and CDR2 is FQNEAQ (reference sequence). With 5 bases removed from V and 9 bases from J, the gap between germline ends came to 14 bases. The CDR3 has 14 residues. DNA of the CDR3: TGTGCCAGCAGCCCACACAGGGTTGGTTCACCCCTCCACTTT. As protein: CASSPHRVGSPLHF.

In its sample, this clonotype was seen many times. This sequence joins TRBV5-1 and TRBJ2-7; 9 bases agree with TRBD2. Trimming removed 3 bases from V and 4 bases from J; junction bases left unmatched: 11. Germline V lookup: CDR1 SGHRS, CDR2 YFSETQ. The CDR3 length is 16 residues. The CDR3 DNA follows: TGCGCCAGCAGCTCGTTAGCGGGAGCGCCACATTACGAGCAGTACTTC. Its translation is CASSSLAGAPHYEQYF.

V is TRBV20-1 and J is TRBJ2-2; 7 positions match TRBD1. After removal of 1 base from V and 0 bases from J, the junction contained 11 bases not matched to a gene. The CDR3 covers 18 residues. Germline V gene data show CDR1 as DFQATT and CDR2 as SNEGSKA (reference sequence). The CDR3 region is CSARGRTGGGTNTGELFF. CDR3 coding DNA: TGCAGTGCTAGAGGCCGGACAGGTGGTGGGACGAACACCGGGGAGCTGTTTTTT.

The chain employs TRBV11-2 and TRBJ2-2; 7 positions match TRBD1. Per germline, CDR1 SGHAT and CDR2 FQNNGV. The CDR3 runs to 13 residues. The V segment lost 5 bases and the J segment 8 bases; nucleotides outside the gene matches: 5. The CDR3, as DNA: TGTGCCAGCAGCCAACAGGGGAGAGGGGAGCTGTTTTTT. This translates into CASSQQGRGELFF.

The sample holds many counts of this clonotype. This CDR3 is CASSSNSYEQYF. For the CDR3, the DNA is TGTGCCAGCAGCTCCAACTCCTACGAGCAGTACTTC. The chain combines TRBV28 with TRBJ2-7; no firm D call. The CDR3 has 12 residues. Trimming shortened V by 6 bases and J by 0 bases, and 6 bases separated the two germline ends. In germline, CDR1 is MDHEN, CDR2 SYDVKM.

This clonotype was seen repeatedly, ten times or more. This sequence joins TRBV5-1 and TRBJ2-3; tentatively, D is TRBD1 or TRBD2 (6 bases each). Trimming took 4 bases from V and 2 from J, leaving 17 bases between them. CDR3 size: 16 residues. Germline V gene sequence: CDR1 SGHRS, CDR2 YFSETQ. This CDR3 is CASSPYSAGHTDTQYF. CDR3 in DNA: TGCGCCAGCAGCCCTTATTCGGCGGGACACACAGATACGCAGTATTTT.

This clonotype was detected only a few times. The chain combines TRBV9 with TRBJ2-2; possibly TRBD2 for D (6 bases). The CDR3 runs 15 residues. In germline, CDR1 is SGDLS, CDR2 YYNGEE. V was pared by 4 bases and J by 3 bases, with 13 bases between. In nucleotides, the CDR3 is TGTGCCAGCAGCCCTGCGGGGACGGACACCGGGGAGCTGTTTTTT. Translated: CASSPAGTDTGELFF. Full variable domain (remainder filled in from reference TRBV9 and TRBJ2-2): DSGVTQTPKHLITATGQRVTLRCSPRSGDLSVYWYQQSLDQGLQFLIQYYNGEERAKGNILERFSAQQFPDLHSELNLSSLELGDSALYFCASSPAGTDTGELFFGEGSRLTVL.

J is TRBJ2-3 and V is TRBV3-1, with TRBD2 identical over 7 bases. The CDR3 has 14 residues. Germline assignment: CDR1 LGHDT and CDR2 YNNKEL (reference sequence). The junction had 5 bases not matched to a gene; V was cut back by 1 base and J by 7 bases. Here the CDR3 DNA reads TGTGCCAGCAGCCAAGTCAGCGGGAAATATACGCAGTATTTT. Amino acids: CASSQVSGKYTQYF.

This clonotype was observed many times. V and J are TRBV10-3 and TRBJ1-1; 10 positions match TRBD1. This CDR3 is built from 13 residues. V lost 6 bases and J lost 7; bases outside the gene matches: 5. Germline CDR1 is ENHRY and CDR2 is SYGVKD. CDR3 DNA sequence: TGTGCCATCAGCGGGACAGGGGAAGGTGAAGCTTTCTTT. Translation gives CAISGTGEGEAFF.

This clonotype was observed at least ten times. J is TRBJ2-2 and V is TRBV28; D may correspond to TRBD1 or TRBD2 (5 bases each). This CDR3 has 16 residues. Trimming cost V 7 bases and J 0 bases, with 15 bases left between them. Germline V gene data show CDR1 as MDHEN and CDR2 as SYDVKM. This CDR3 is CASTPRGEANTGELFF. The CDR3 bases are TGTGCCAGCACTCCGAGAGGGGAAGCGAACACCGGGGAGCTGTTTTTT.

This clonotype was seen many times. J is TRBJ2-1 and V is TRBV3-1; 7 bases line up with TRBD2. The germline V gene has CDR1 LGHDT and CDR2 YNNKEL (reference sequence). The J segment lost 5 bases and the V segment lost 4 bases, leaving 5 bases of the junction unmatched. This CDR3 spans 14 amino acids. CDR3 sequence (DNA): TGTGCCAGCAGCCTCCGGGAGGTGCACAATGAGCAGTTCTTC. It encodes CASSLREVHNEQFF.

The chain couples TRBV5-1 to TRBJ1-3, with TRBD1 as a possible D gene (6 bases). Trimming took 0 bases from V and 0 from J, leaving 10 bases between them. This CDR3 has 16 residues. Germline values: CDR1 SGHRS, CDR2 YFSETQ. The CDR3 DNA follows: TGCGCCAGCAGCTTGGAGGGACATAGCTCTGGAAACACCATATATTTT. Translating gives CASSLEGHSSGNTIYF.

The table lists this clonotype with many counts. J is TRBJ1-6 and V is TRBV5-6; D call uncertain. CDR3 length equals 15 residues. Per the germline V gene, CDR1 is SGHDT and CDR2 is YYEEEE. V was pared by 1 base and J by 5 bases, with 10 bases between. Here the CDR3 reads CASSLLSGDNSPLHF. CDR3 nucleotides: TGTGCCAGCAGCTTGCTCAGTGGGGATAATTCACCCCTCCACTTT.

The table lists this clonotype with many counts. The J gene is TRBJ2-1, the V gene TRBV5-1; 9 bases are a match to TRBD2. Germline V gene sequence: CDR1 SGHRS, CDR2 YFSETQ. This CDR3 is 17 amino acids long. V lost 1 base and J lost 8; bases outside the gene matches: 13. The CDR3 reads CASSLKYWLAGLYEQFF. DNA for the CDR3: TGCGCCAGCAGCTTGAAATACTGGCTAGCGGGATTGTATGAGCAGTTCTTC.

This clonotype turned up a few times. The V gene is TRBV10-3, the J gene TRBJ1-2; tentative D call: TRBD1 (5 bases). V lost 0 bases to trimming and J lost 6 bases, with 14 bases between them. Germline V gene data show CDR1 as ENHRY and CDR2 as SYGVKD. The CDR3 spans 15 residues. The CDR3 loop is CAISESVQGGDGYTF. The CDR3 region has the DNA TGTGCCATCAGTGAGTCGGTGCAGGGAGGGGATGGCTACACCTTC.

This clonotype was observed a few times. This chain links TRBV25-1 with TRBJ2-3; the D gene is possibly TRBD1 (6 bases). Trimming took 8 bases from V and 7 from J, leaving 19 bases between them. Per germline, CDR1 MGHDK and CDR2 SYGVNS. The CDR3 extends over 14 amino acids. The DNA for the CDR3 is TGTGCCAGCGGTGGGACATTTGGGCATTATACGCAGTATTTT. Encoded protein: CASGGTFGHYTQYF.

This clonotype was seen ten or more times. The chain is built from TRBV2 and TRBJ1-1, with a possible D match to TRBD1 (6 bases). CDR1 and CDR2 from the germline V gene are SNHLY and FYNNEI. This CDR3 is built from 14 residues. Trimming removed 4 bases from V and 2 bases from J, with 11 bases in between. Here the CDR3 DNA reads TGTGCCAGCAGTGTAGTAGGGGGTAACACTGAAGCTTTCTTT. Amino acid sequence: CASSVVGGNTEAFF.

The table lists this clonotype with many counts. The chain combines TRBV12-3 or TRBV12-4 with TRBJ1-2, with 7 bases that match TRBD1. After removal of 5 bases from V and 8 bases from J, the junction contained 8 bases not matched to a gene. CDR3 length: 13 residues. This CDR3 reads CASSEANRGGYTF. The CDR3 bases are TGTGCCAGCAGTGAGGCAAACAGGGGAGGCTACACCTTC.

This chain joins TRBV25-1 and TRBJ2-2, with 9 bases identical to TRBD2. Germline assignment: CDR1 MGHDK and CDR2 SYGVNS. There are 16 residues in the CDR3. The ends lost 6 bases at V and 0 bases at J; junction bases unmatched: 5. CDR3 in amino acids: CASRTTSGSNTGELFF. The CDR3 DNA is TGTGCCAGCAGGACGACTAGCGGATCGAACACCGGGGAGCTGTTTTTT.

This clonotype was observed a handful of times. The CDR3 protein is CASSVSMVHRVHEQFF. The CDR3 DNA reads TGTGCCAGCAGCGTCTCGATGGTCCATAGGGTCCATGAGCAGTTCTTC. V and J are TRBV9 and TRBJ2-1; no firm D call. Looked up from germline, CDR1 is SGDLS and CDR2 is YYNGEE. V lost 2 bases to trimming and J lost 8 bases, with 20 bases between them. This CDR3 is 16 amino acids long.

This clonotype was counted at least ten times. The chain couples TRBV6-1 to TRBJ1-5; a possible D gene is TRBD1 (5 bases). The V gene lost 6 bases and the J gene lost 3 bases, with 6 bases spanning the gap. Germline CDR1 MNHNS, CDR2 SASEGT. The CDR3 loop spans 12 amino acids. CDR3 sequence: CASRGPNQPQHF. The CDR3 DNA reads TGTGCCAGCAGGGGGCCCAATCAGCCCCAGCATTTT.